Sequencing of this TCR beta chain was carried out in a study of cytomegalovirus exposure and HLA in healthy donors. Germline CDR1 is SEHNR and CDR2 is FQNEAQ (reference sequence). The ends were cut back, 7 bases at V and 4 bases at J, with 15 bases in the middle. The CDR3 is made up of 14 amino acids. A multiplex PCR was run with 60 Vbeta primers and 13 Jbeta primers. Only in-frame clones appear in the TCRdb table, and some are missing; sequencing was by immunoSEQ multiplex PCR. The table records more than 100,000 clones, roughly 80% of them present only once. This chain connects TRBV7-9 to TRBJ2-3; the D gene is possibly TRBD1 (6 bases). This TCR came from a female donor in good health and CMV-seropositive. Sequencing input: PBMCs. The CDR3 region is CASTIKQGPDTQYF. The CDR3 DNA follows: TGTGCCAGCACCATTAAACAGGGACCAGATACGCAGTATTTT.